A single sample gave rise to the 8 T cell receptor beta chains below, sequenced in a study of blood T cell repertoires in COVID-19. This table comes from immunoSEQ multiplex PCR, and its TCRdb copy is limited to in-frame clones, with some not included. The table records roughly 380,000 clones, 88% of them present only once. Sample: PBMCs or T cells enriched from blood (not recorded which). These receptors all come from a woman aged 30 to 39 who had been exposed to COVID-19.

V is TRBV28 and J is TRBJ1-1; tentatively, D is TRBD1 (5 bases). Germline V gene lookup returns CDR1 MDHEN and CDR2 SYDVKM. The CDR3 length is 15 residues. V lost 4 bases to trimming and J lost 2 bases, with 14 bases between them. This CDR3 is CASSSHDRQNTEAFF. As DNA, the CDR3 is TGTGCCAGCAGTTCCCATGACAGACAAAACACTGAAGCTTTCTTT.

This rearrangement joins TRBV9 to TRBJ1-6, with D tentatively TRBD1 (5 bases). The germline V gene has CDR1 SGDLS and CDR2 YYNGEE. CDR3 length: 13 amino acids. Trimming left V 3 bases short and J 14 bases short, with 15 bases between. CDR3 DNA sequence: TGTGCCAGCAGCGACCCTCCCGGGGGGACCCTCCACTTT. It codes for CASSDPPGGTLHF.

The rearrangement links TRBV7-3 to TRBJ2-1; D may be TRBD2 (6 bases). CDR1 is SGHTA, CDR2 FQGTGA, per germline. Trimming pared 4 bases from V and 3 bases from J, leaving 10 bases between. The CDR3 covers 14 residues. CDR3 loop: CASSYHSGYNEQFF. The CDR3 DNA reads TGTGCCAGCAGCTATCATAGCGGCTACAATGAGCAGTTCTTC.

The J gene is TRBJ2-3, the V gene TRBV3-1 (or the pseudogene TRBV3-2); 9 nucleotides agree with TRBD2. The CDR3 has 16 residues. V was pared by 5 bases and J by 4 bases, with 10 bases of the junction left unmatched. Germline V lookup: CDR1 LGHDT, CDR2 YNNKEL (reference sequence). This CDR3 is CASSSIAGAEADTQYF. Here the CDR3 DNA reads TGTGCCAGCAGCTCAATAGCGGGAGCGGAAGCAGATACGCAGTATTTT.

This chain links TRBV28 with TRBJ2-5; no clear D gene. The germline V gene has CDR1 MDHEN and CDR2 SYDVKM. Trimming shortened V by 5 bases and J by 5 bases, and 24 bases separated the two germline ends. The length of the CDR3 is 17 residues. The CDR3 protein is CASSPSLIVIDSETQYF. CDR3 coding DNA: TGTGCCAGCAGTCCATCCCTAATCGTCATAGATTCGGAGACCCAGTACTTC.

In this sample, this clone turned up a few times. This chain joins TRBV10-1 and TRBJ2-7; TRBD2 might be the D (5 bases). The germline V gene has CDR1 WNHNN and CDR2 SYGVQD (reference sequence). The CDR3 is 14 amino acids. V dropped 3 bases and J dropped 4 bases, with 13 bases sitting between them. The CDR3 DNA is TGCGCCAGCAGTGATGTTGGACGGGAATACGAGCAGTACTTC. It translates to CASSDVGREYEQYF.

The chain couples TRBV5-1 to TRBJ1-4, with TRBD1 as a possible D gene (6 bases). This CDR3 is 16 amino acids long. The V and J ends lost 2 bases and 8 bases respectively, with 19 bases between them. Germline CDR1 is SGHRS and CDR2 is YFSETQ. This chain's CDR3 is CASSLHGGNVPEKLFF. In nucleotides, the CDR3 is TGCGCCAGCAGCTTACATGGGGGCAACGTCCCCGAAAAACTGTTTTTT.

V usage is TRBV21-1 and J usage is TRBJ1-1; the table calls TRBD1, which could not be checked here. TRBV21-1 is a listed pseudogene. The CDR3 consists of 15 residues. The CDR3 sequence: CASSKAEGADTEAFF. Here the CDR3 DNA reads TGTGCCAGCAGCAAAGCGGAGGGGGCGGACACTGAAGCTTTCTTT.